This TCR beta chain appears in the sequencing data of a study of cytomegalovirus exposure and HLA in healthy donors. Primers included in the PCR were 60 Vbeta and 13 Jbeta primers. Repertoires were generated with immunoSEQ multiplex PCR, while TCRdb's copy carries only in-frame clones and drops some. The sample holds approximately 160,000 clones; 77% are singletons and the top ten take 1.5% to 2%. Study observations and caveats: Segments of the TCR beta V type were, in most cases, productive about 87% or about 30% of the time in an earlier analysis.

On this clone: Its antigen is still unknown.

The CDR3 sequence is 15 residues long. Unmatched junction bases numbered 9, after V lost 2 bases and J lost 4 bases. From germline, CDR1 is GTSNPN and CDR2 SVGIG (reference sequence). The sample taken for sequencing was PBMCs. The origin of this receptor is a woman in her thirties in good health and CMV-seronegative. The chain joins TRBV30 to TRBJ2-3; 7 nucleotides line up with TRBD1. Here the CDR3 reads CAWSWGTVTSDTQYF. The CDR3, as DNA: TGTGCCTGGAGTTGGGGGACAGTAACTTCAGATACGCAGTATTTT.